The clone carrying this TCR beta chain was seen at least ten times. Its antigen remains unidentified. This record belongs to a study of early T cells in non-severe SARS-CoV-2 infection. General study points: Lookups in VDJdb leaned toward anti-spike CD8 responses and missed private and CD4 specificities.

The V gene lost 7 bases and the J gene lost 4 bases, with 13 bases spanning the gap. Germline CDR1 and CDR2: SQVTM and ANQGSEA. This CDR3 is built from 12 residues. Unique molecular identifiers (one per individual cDNA molecule) were attached. TCRdb recomputed calls from the 5' RACE reads with MiXCR, one row per CDR3 protein. The profile shows tens of thousands of distinct CDR3 sequences, approximately 10% of them singletons. This chain joins TRBV29-1 and TRBJ1-2; D is uncertain. The TCR was taken from an adult who was a healthcare worker with PCR-confirmed SARS-CoV-2 infection or an uninfected control (not recorded which). Sequencing input: whole blood. CDR3 region: CSASTGIYGYTF. The CDR3, as DNA: TGCAGCGCTTCGACTGGGATCTATGGCTACACCTTC.